Following are 20 T cell receptor beta chains from one sample sequenced in a study of memory CD4+ T cells and cytomegalovirus serostatus. TCRdb keeps only in-frame clones here, not all; method: immunoSEQ multiplex PCR. In the table there are over 35,000 clones, 60% to 80% of which are singletons. Single viable CD3+CD4+CD8-CD45RO+ cells were sorted as the memory CD4+ T cells. The sequenced material came from memory CD4+ T cells from blood. The receptors were sampled from an adult in good health and CMV-seronegative.

This clone appeared once. This rearrangement joins TRBV30 to TRBJ1-4, with D maybe TRBD1 (5 bases). The length of the CDR3 is 13 residues. Trimming pared 1 base from V and 7 bases from J, leaving 10 bases between. CDR1 GTSNPN and CDR2 SVGIG come from the germline V gene (reference sequence). CDR3 protein: CAWSAEGFEKLFF. The DNA for the CDR3 is TGTGCCTGGAGTGCCGAGGGGTTTGAAAAACTGTTTTTT.

The chain combines TRBV4-1 with TRBJ1-3; D not certain. Germline CDR1 and CDR2: MGHRA and YSYEKL. There are 15 residues in the CDR3. Trimming left V 0 bases short and J 1 base short, with 7 bases between. Here the CDR3 DNA reads TGCGCCAGCAGCCAAGATAGGGTTTCTGGAAACACCATATATTTT. Translated, it gives CASSQDRVSGNTIYF.

This chain links TRBV27 with TRBJ2-7; a possible D gene is TRBD1 (6 bases). Trimming removed 5 bases from V and 5 bases from J, with 22 bases in between. Germline loops: CDR1 MNHEY, CDR2 SMNVEV (reference sequence). The CDR3 runs 16 residues. Written as DNA, the CDR3 is TGTGCCAGCAGTGGCGCTCTAGGGGTACAGGGAAACGAGCAGTACTTC. This sequence encodes CASSGALGVQGNEQYF.

The chain has TRBV7-4 and TRBJ2-7; D call uncertain. The CDR3 spans 11 residues. From germline, CDR1 is SGHVT and CDR2 SQSDAQ. The V end was cut by 3 bases, the J end by 6 bases, with 6 bases between. The CDR3 coding sequence is TGTGCCAGCAGCTTCAGTGGCGAGCAGTACTTC. Its protein is CASSFSGEQYF. Using reference TRBV7-4 and TRBJ2-7 for the parts outside the CDR3, the full variable domain is GAGVSQSPRYKVAKRGRDVALRCDSISGHVTLYWYRQTLGQGSEVLTYSQSDAQRDKSGRPSGRFSAERPERSVSTLKIQRTEQGDSAVYLCASSFSGEQYFGPGTRLTVT.

V and J are TRBV2 and TRBJ2-5, with TRBD2 identical over 10 bases. The CDR3 contains 15 residues. In germline, CDR1 is SNHLY, CDR2 FYNNEI. V shed 2 bases and J 5 bases; nucleotides not matched to a gene: 5. CDR3 sequence: CASSEPSGGAETQYF. The CDR3 coding sequence is TGTGCCAGCAGTGAACCTAGCGGGGGCGCGGAGACCCAGTACTTC.

The table lists this clone with a few counts. The chain links TRBV7-2 to TRBJ2-3; D uncertain. The V end was cut by 5 bases, the J end by 2 bases, with 11 bases between. There are 14 residues in the CDR3. Germline V gene data show CDR1 as SGHTA and CDR2 as FQGNSA. The CDR3: CASSIDTDTDTQYF. CDR3 in DNA: TGTGCCAGCAGCATCGACACAGACACAGATACGCAGTATTTT.

This chain uses TRBV5-1 with TRBJ1-1; the D gene is possibly TRBD1 (5 bases). Germline V lookup: CDR1 SGHRS, CDR2 YFSETQ. The germline V and J ends were trimmed by 0 bases and 1 base, with 13 bases remaining between them. This CDR3 comprises 16 residues. The DNA for the CDR3 is TGCGCCAGCAGCTTGGCCAAGGGGATAAAGAACACTGAAGCTTTCTTT. It encodes CASSLAKGIKNTEAFF.

The chain has TRBV5-8 and TRBJ1-1, with 7 bases aligning to TRBD1. Germline values: CDR1 SGHTS, CDR2 YDEGEE. The CDR3 is 15 amino acids. Germline trimming cut 0 bases from V and 0 bases from J; bases unmatched to any gene: 2. The CDR3 bases are TGTGCCAGCAGCTTGGTAGGGACAGTGAACACTGAAGCTTTCTTT. This gives the protein CASSLVGTVNTEAFF.

This clone was counted a few times. V usage is TRBV4-1 and J usage is TRBJ1-5; D remains ambiguous. The CDR3 consists of 18 residues. V lost 1 base and J 3 bases, leaving 19 bases between the germline ends. The V gene's germline CDR1 is MGHRA and CDR2 YSYEKL. The CDR3 loop reads CASSQVDLGFRNNQPQHF. The DNA for the CDR3 is TGCGCCAGCAGCCAAGTCGATCTGGGTTTTAGGAACAATCAGCCCCAGCATTTT.

V gene TRBV9 combines with J gene TRBJ1-1, with D uncertain. Trimming took 0 bases from V and 1 from J, leaving 7 bases between them. CDR1 and CDR2 (germline): SGDLS, YYNGEE. The CDR3 has 14 amino acids. The CDR3 nucleotides read TGTGCCAGCAGCGTAGTCGTGGGGAACACTGAAGCTTTCTTT. It yields the protein CASSVVVGNTEAFF.

The rearrangement joins TRBV5-1 to TRBJ2-5; D is perhaps TRBD1 or TRBD2 (5 bases each). In germline, CDR1 is SGHRS, CDR2 YFSETQ. V lost 0 bases to trimming and J lost 2 bases, with 11 bases between them. The CDR3 is made up of 15 amino acids. CDR3: CASSLVSGGQETQYF. The DNA of the CDR3 is TGCGCCAGCAGCTTGGTCTCTGGGGGTCAAGAGACCCAGTACTTC.

V is TRBV7-9 and J is TRBJ2-1, with 7 positions matching TRBD2. V gave up 5 bases and J gave up 7 bases; unmatched junction bases: 8. CDR1 and CDR2 from the germline V gene are SEHNR and FQNEAQ (reference sequence). The CDR3 covers 14 residues. The CDR3 is CASSRKDGGNEQFF. The DNA for the CDR3 is TGTGCCAGCAGCCGAAAGGACGGGGGGAATGAGCAGTTCTTC.

V gene TRBV19 combines with J gene TRBJ1-5, with 7 nucleotides matching TRBD1. In germline, CDR1 is LNHDA, CDR2 SQIVND (reference sequence). The CDR3 runs 17 residues. V gave up 1 base and J gave up 6 bases; unmatched junction bases: 12. The CDR3 DNA follows: TGTGCCAGTAGTATAGCTTGGGACAGCTCGTTCGGTCAGCCCCAGCATTTT. Translation: CASSIAWDSSFGQPQHF.

The CDR3 loop is CASSRSNRAGNEKLFF. The CDR3 DNA is TGTGCCAGCAGCCGCAGCAACAGGGCTGGTAATGAAAAACTGTTTTTT. The rearrangement uses TRBV7-6 and TRBJ1-4, with D perhaps TRBD1 (6 bases). Between the trimmed V and J ends, which lost 5 bases and 4 bases, there was a span of 17 bases. The CDR3 extends over 16 amino acids. Looked up from germline, CDR1 is SGHVS and CDR2 is FNYEAQ.

This clone has just one count. The genes are TRBV9 and TRBJ2-5; TRBD2 agrees at 7 bases. From germline, CDR1 is SGDLS and CDR2 YYNGEE. V dropped 4 bases and J dropped 0; count of bases not matched to a gene: 6. The CDR3 sequence is 15 residues long. The CDR3 is CASSPRSGYQETQYF. The CDR3 nucleotides read TGTGCCAGCAGCCCCCGTAGCGGGTACCAAGAGACCCAGTACTTC.

V is TRBV5-4 and J is TRBJ1-1; D is unresolved. Germline lookup yields CDR1 SGHNT and CDR2 YYREEE (reference sequence). The CDR3 runs to 13 residues. V gave up 0 bases and J gave up 6 bases, with 9 bases separating them. For the CDR3, the DNA is TGTGCCAGCAGCTTGGGGGGTTCGGCTGAAGCTTTCTTT. This translates into CASSLGGSAEAFF.

This clone has only one observation. This chain joins TRBV9 and TRBJ1-4; D is perhaps TRBD1 (5 bases). Germline V CDR1 and CDR2: SGDLS, YYNGEE. V gave up 4 bases and J gave up 7 bases, with 17 bases separating them. CDR3 length: 15 amino acids. This CDR3 reads CASSPRDQGGEKLFF. The CDR3 DNA is TGTGCCAGCAGCCCGCGGGATCAGGGCGGTGAAAAACTGTTTTTT.

This clone has just a few counts. The chain recombines TRBV9 with TRBJ1-6; D gene uncertain. Germline CDR1 reads SGDLS; CDR2 reads YYNGEE. The V end was cut by 3 bases, the J end by 5 bases, with 12 bases between. The CDR3 is made up of 15 amino acids. The CDR3 loop reads CASSEMETHNSPLHF. The DNA for the CDR3 is TGTGCCAGCAGCGAGATGGAGACCCATAATTCACCCCTCCACTTT. Looking up the rest from reference TRBV9 and TRBJ1-6 gives the full variable domain: DSGVTQTPKHLITATGQRVTLRCSPRSGDLSVYWYQQSLDQGLQFLIQYYNGEERAKGNILERFSAQQFPDLHSELNLSSLELGDSALYFCASSEMETHNSPLHFGNGTRLTVT.

J is TRBJ1-5 and V is TRBV19, with D uncertain. Trimming pared 6 bases from V and 4 bases from J, leaving 13 bases between. Germline V gene data show CDR1 as LNHDA and CDR2 as SQIVND (reference sequence). There are 14 residues in the CDR3. The CDR3 is CASRTAVQNQPQHF. CDR3 DNA sequence: TGTGCCAGTAGGACGGCAGTACAAAATCAGCCCCAGCATTTT.

The chain employs TRBV6-6 and TRBJ1-1; 8 bases agree with TRBD1. There are 14 residues in the CDR3. Per germline, CDR1 MNHNY and CDR2 SVGAGI (reference sequence). J gave up 10 bases and V 3 bases, and 10 bases lay outside the gene matches. CDR3 coding DNA: TGTGCCAGCAGTTATTCCGACAGGGGAACATCAGCTTTCTTT. The encoded protein is CASSYSDRGTSAFF.